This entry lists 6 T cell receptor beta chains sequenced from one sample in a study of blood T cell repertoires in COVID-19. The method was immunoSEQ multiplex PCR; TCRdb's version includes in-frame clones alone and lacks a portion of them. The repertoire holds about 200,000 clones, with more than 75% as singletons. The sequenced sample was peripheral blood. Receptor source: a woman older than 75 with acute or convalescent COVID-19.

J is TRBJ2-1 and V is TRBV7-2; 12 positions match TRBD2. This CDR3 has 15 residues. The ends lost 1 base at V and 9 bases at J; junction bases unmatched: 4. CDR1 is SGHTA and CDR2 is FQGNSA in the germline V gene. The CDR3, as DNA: TGTGCCAGCAGCTTAGTCTCTAGCGGGAGGGCTGAGCAGTTCTTC. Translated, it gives CASSLVSSGRAEQFF.

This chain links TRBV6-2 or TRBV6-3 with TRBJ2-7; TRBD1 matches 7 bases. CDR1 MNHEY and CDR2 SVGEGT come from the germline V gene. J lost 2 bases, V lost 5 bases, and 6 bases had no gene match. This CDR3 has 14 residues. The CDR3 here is CASSHRGITYEQYF. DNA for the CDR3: TGTGCCAGCAGTCACAGGGGCATCACCTACGAGCAGTACTTC.

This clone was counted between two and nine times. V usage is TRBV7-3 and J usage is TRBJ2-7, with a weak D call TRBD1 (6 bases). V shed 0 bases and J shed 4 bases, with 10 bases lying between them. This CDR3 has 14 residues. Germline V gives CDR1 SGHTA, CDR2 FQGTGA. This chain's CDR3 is CASSLTGQGYEQYF. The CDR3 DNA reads TGTGCCAGCAGCTTAACGGGCCAGGGGTACGAGCAGTACTTC.

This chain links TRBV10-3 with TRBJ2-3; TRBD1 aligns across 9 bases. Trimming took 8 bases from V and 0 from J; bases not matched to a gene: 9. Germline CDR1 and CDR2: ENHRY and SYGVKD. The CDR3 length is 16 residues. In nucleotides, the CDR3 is TGTGCCATCGGGACGGGACAGGGATCTAGCACAGATACGCAGTATTTT. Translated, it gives CAIGTGQGSSTDTQYF.

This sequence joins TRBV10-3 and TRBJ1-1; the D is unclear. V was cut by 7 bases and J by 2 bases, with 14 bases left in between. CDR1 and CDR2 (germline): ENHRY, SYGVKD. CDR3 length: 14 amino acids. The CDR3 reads CAITKEGGNTEAFF. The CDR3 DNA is TGTGCCATCACGAAGGAGGGAGGAAACACTGAAGCTTTCTTT.

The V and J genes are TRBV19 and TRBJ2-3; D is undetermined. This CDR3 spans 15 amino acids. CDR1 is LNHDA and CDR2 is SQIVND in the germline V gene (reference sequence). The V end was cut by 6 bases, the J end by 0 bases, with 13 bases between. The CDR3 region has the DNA TGTGCCAGTAGAGTGACCGGGTCTAGCACAGATACGCAGTATTTT. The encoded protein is CASRVTGSSTDTQYF. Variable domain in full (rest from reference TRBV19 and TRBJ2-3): DGGITQSPKYLFRKEGQNVTLSCEQNLNHDAMYWYRQDPGQGLRLIYYSQIVNDFQKGDIAEGYSVSREKKESFPLTVTSAQKNPTAFYLCASRVTGSSTDTQYFGPGTRLTVL.